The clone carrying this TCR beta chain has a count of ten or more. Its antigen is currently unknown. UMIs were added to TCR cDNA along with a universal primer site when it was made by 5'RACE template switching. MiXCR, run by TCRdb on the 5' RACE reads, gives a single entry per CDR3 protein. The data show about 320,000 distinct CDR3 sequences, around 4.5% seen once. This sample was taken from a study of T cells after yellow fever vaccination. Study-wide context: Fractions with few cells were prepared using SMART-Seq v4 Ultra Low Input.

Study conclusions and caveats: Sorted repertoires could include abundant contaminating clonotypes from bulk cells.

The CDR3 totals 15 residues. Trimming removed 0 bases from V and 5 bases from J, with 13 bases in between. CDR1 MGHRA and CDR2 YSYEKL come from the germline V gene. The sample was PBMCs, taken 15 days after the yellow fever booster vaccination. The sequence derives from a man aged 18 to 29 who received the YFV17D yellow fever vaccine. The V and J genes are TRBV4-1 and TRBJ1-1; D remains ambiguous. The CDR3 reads CASSQEVAGGTEAFF. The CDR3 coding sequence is TGCGCCAGCAGCCAAGAAGTGGCAGGTGGGACTGAAGCTTTCTTT.